This entry lists 29 T cell receptor beta chains sequenced from one sample in a study of graft-versus-host responses after intestinal transplantation. Their recognized antigens are unknown. Libraries were prepared by immunoSEQ multiplex PCR; TCRdb keeps only in-frame clonotypes and omits some of them. The table has about 100,000 clones, around 90% seen once. Source: unstimulated CD4+ T cells sorted from spleen or lymph node cells, taken before transplant. All receptors derive from a human donor who was the organ donor for an intestinal transplant.

The chain is built from TRBV5-1 and TRBJ2-1, with D possibly TRBD2 on 6 matching bases. Germline assignment: CDR1 SGHRS and CDR2 YFSETQ. V was pared by 0 bases and J by 8 bases, with 12 bases between. This CDR3 has 14 residues. The CDR3 DNA sequence: TGCGCCAGCAGCTTGGGACTAGACCCTCATGAGCAGTTCTTC. Amino acid sequence: CASSLGLDPHEQFF. Using reference TRBV5-1 and TRBJ2-1 for the parts outside the CDR3, the full variable domain is KAGVTQTPRYLIKTRGQQVTLSCSPISGHRSVSWYQQTPGQGLQFLFEYFSETQRNKGNFPGRFSGRQFSNSRSEMNVSTLELGDSALYLCASSLGLDPHEQFFGPGTRLTVL.

The chain uses TRBV11-2 and TRBJ2-2; weak D call: TRBD1 (6 bases). CDR1 and CDR2 from the germline V gene are SGHAT and FQNNGV. The CDR3 is 15 amino acids. Trimming cost V 1 base and J 6 bases, with 12 bases left between them. The CDR3 spells CASSLVQGSPGELFF. DNA of the CDR3: TGTGCCAGCAGCTTAGTCCAGGGGTCCCCCGGGGAGCTGTTTTTT.

The rearrangement joins TRBV28 to TRBJ2-4; D unclear. The CDR3 runs to 13 residues. The V end lost 5 bases, the J end lost 8 bases, and 13 bases lay between the germline ends. CDR1 and CDR2 (germline): MDHEN, SYDVKM. The CDR3 is CASSTGRRDIQYF. The CDR3 coding sequence is TGTGCCAGCAGTACCGGACGGCGCGACATTCAGTACTTC.

V gene TRBV19 combines with J gene TRBJ2-3; D may be TRBD2 (5 bases). Deletions cut 4 bases from V and 2 bases from J, with 16 bases between. The CDR3 is 16 amino acids. CDR1 is LNHDA, CDR2 SQIVND, per germline (reference sequence). CDR3 region: CASSKRLSSSTDTQYF. CDR3 nucleotides: TGTGCCAGTAGTAAACGACTATCATCTTCCACAGATACGCAGTATTTT.

This clone has more than one count but fewer than ten. The chain couples TRBV2 to TRBJ1-3, with D tentatively TRBD1 (6 bases). Germline loops: CDR1 SNHLY, CDR2 FYNNEI. The CDR3 totals 15 residues. V was pared by 9 bases and J by 3 bases, with 18 bases between. The CDR3: CASGLHRAFGNTIYF. CDR3 nucleotide sequence: TGTGCCAGTGGCCTCCACAGGGCCTTTGGAAACACCATATATTTT.

The rearrangement links TRBV7-3 to TRBJ2-7, with D unresolved. This CDR3 is 12 amino acids long. Germline values: CDR1 SGHTA, CDR2 FQGTGA. Trimming left V 1 base short and J 0 bases short, with 1 base between. The CDR3, as DNA: TGTGCCAGCAGCTTAAACTCCTACGAGCAGTACTTC. Protein product: CASSLNSYEQYF. Filled out from reference TRBV7-3 and TRBJ2-7, the complete variable domain reads GAGVSQTPSNKVTEKGKYVELRCDPISGHTALYWYRQSLGQGPEFLIYFQGTGAADDSGLPNDRFFAVRPEGSVSTLKIQRTERGDSAVYLCASSLNSYEQYFGPGTRLTVT.

The chain recombines TRBV5-1 with TRBJ2-5; D not certain. The CDR3 totals 15 residues. Germline loops: CDR1 SGHRS, CDR2 YFSETQ. V shed 0 bases and J shed 3 bases, with 12 bases lying between them. This CDR3 reads CASSLALGPEETQYF. As DNA, the CDR3 is TGCGCCAGCAGCTTGGCTCTAGGCCCTGAAGAGACCCAGTACTTC.

The rearrangement links TRBV7-2 to TRBJ2-7; no clear D gene. Between the trimmed V and J ends, which lost 2 bases and 6 bases, there was a span of 17 bases. Germline V gene sequence: CDR1 SGHTA, CDR2 FQGNSA. The CDR3 totals 15 residues. The CDR3 nucleotides are TGTGCCAGCAGCTTAACCCCGATGACGGCTTCCGAGCAGTACTTC. As protein: CASSLTPMTASEQYF. Together with reference TRBV7-2 and TRBJ2-7, the CDR3 gives the full variable domain: GAGVSQSPSNKVTEKGKDVELRCDPISGHTALYWYRQSLGQGLEFLIYFQGNSAPDKSGLPSDRFSAERTGGSVSTLTIQRTQQEDSAVYLCASSLTPMTASEQYFGPGTRLTVT.

The V gene is TRBV25-1, the J gene TRBJ1-1; tentative D call: TRBD1 (6 bases). The germline CDR1 and CDR2 sequences are MGHDK and SYGVNS. CDR3 length: 12 residues. V was cut by 1 base and J by 10 bases, with 10 bases left in between. The CDR3 spells CASSEFRGPAFF. In DNA, the CDR3 is TGTGCCAGCAGTGAATTTCGGGGGCCAGCTTTCTTT.

The chain is built from TRBV30 and TRBJ1-5, with TRBD1 identical over 10 bases. The length of the CDR3 is 20 residues. Germline V CDR1 and CDR2: GTSNPN, SVGIG (reference sequence). The V segment lost 1 base and the J segment 0 bases; nucleotides outside the gene matches: 15. Written as DNA, the CDR3 is TGTGCCTGGAGTGGACGTAACAGCGGGACAGGGGTGCTTAGCAATCAGCCCCAGCATTTT. Protein sequence: CAWSGRNSGTGVLSNQPQHF. The whole variable domain, filled in from reference TRBV30 and TRBJ1-5, reads SQTIHQWPATLVQPVGSPLSLECTVEGTSNPNLYWYRQAAGRGLQLLFYSVGIGQISSEVPQNLSASRPQDRQFILSSKKLLLSDSGFYLCAWSGRNSGTGVLSNQPQHFGDGTRLSIL.

The V and J genes are TRBV7-3 and TRBJ2-1; TRBD2 matches at 12 bases. V lost 5 bases and J lost 3; bases outside the gene matches: 2. Germline loops: CDR1 SGHTA, CDR2 FQGTGA. This CDR3 contains 15 residues. The CDR3: CASSKLAGGYNEQFF. The CDR3 DNA reads as TGTGCCAGCAGCAAACTAGCGGGGGGCTACAATGAGCAGTTCTTC.

V and J are TRBV7-8 and TRBJ1-5, with D possibly matching TRBD1 (5 bases). Trimming took off 5 bases at V and 0 bases at J, with 17 bases between the two ends. The length of the CDR3 is 17 residues. Germline CDR1 and CDR2: SGHVS and FQNEAQ. Written as DNA, the CDR3 is TGTGCCAGCAGCCAATCTAACAGGATAAATAGCAATCAGCCCCAGCATTTT. Its protein is CASSQSNRINSNQPQHF.

The chain couples TRBV5-5 to TRBJ1-2; D is undetermined. The CDR3 has 12 residues. Germline V gene lookup returns CDR1 SGHKS and CDR2 YYEKEE (reference sequence). With 1 base removed from V and 6 bases from J, the gap between germline ends came to 7 bases. CDR3 in DNA: TGTGCCAGCAGCTTGCCTTCAAATGGCTACACCTTC. Amino acid sequence: CASSLPSNGYTF.

The chain carries TRBV19 and TRBJ1-2, with 10 nucleotides matching TRBD1. V was clipped by 10 bases and J by 6 bases; unmatched bases: 8. This CDR3 spans 13 amino acids. CDR1 is LNHDA, CDR2 SQIVND, per germline (reference sequence). The CDR3 here is CATSSGTGDGYTF. As DNA, the CDR3 is TGTGCCACCAGTAGCGGGACAGGGGATGGCTACACCTTC.

In DNA, the CDR3 is TGTGCCATCGCGGGGGGTTCGAATGAGCAGTTCTTC. It specifies CAIAGGSNEQFF. The gene calls are TRBV10-3 and TRBJ2-1; TRBD2 aligns across 8 bases. The CDR3 is made up of 12 amino acids. With 8 bases clipped from V and 7 bases from J, the junction kept 4 bases outside the gene matches. The germline gives CDR1 ENHRY, CDR2 SYGVKD.

This sequence joins TRBV6-1 and TRBJ1-2; D might be TRBD1 (6 bases). V was pared by 3 bases and J by 7 bases, with 18 bases between. The germline V gene encodes CDR1 MNHNS and CDR2 SASEGT. There are 15 residues in the CDR3. The CDR3 protein is CASSEMIWGASGYTF. The DNA for the CDR3 is TGTGCCAGCAGTGAGATGATCTGGGGGGCGTCTGGCTACACCTTC.

The V gene is TRBV6-5, the J gene TRBJ1-2, with TRBD1 as a possible D gene (6 bases). This CDR3 comprises 15 residues. With 6 bases removed from V and 6 bases from J, the gap between germline ends came to 20 bases. Germline lookup yields CDR1 MNHEY and CDR2 SVGAGI. Here the CDR3 reads CASSWNEGGLDGYTF. Here the CDR3 DNA reads TGTGCCAGCAGCTGGAACGAGGGGGGTTTGGATGGCTACACCTTC.

J is TRBJ2-3 and V is TRBV27, with D tentatively TRBD2 (6 bases). The V and J ends lost 1 base and 0 bases respectively, with 17 bases between them. From germline, CDR1 is MNHEY and CDR2 SMNVEV (reference sequence). The CDR3 contains 18 residues. The CDR3 DNA sequence: TGTGCCAGCAGTTTATTCGGGATAGCGGCGGGGAGCACAGATACGCAGTATTTT. Protein: CASSLFGIAAGSTDTQYF.

J is TRBJ2-7 and V is TRBV11-2; the match to TRBD2 covers 14 bases. Germline CDR1 and CDR2: SGHAT and FQNNGV. With V trimmed by 6 bases and J by 4 bases, 14 bases remained unmatched. The CDR3 has 18 residues. The CDR3 here is CASRKGLAGASGDYEQYF. As DNA, the CDR3 is TGTGCCAGCAGAAAGGGACTAGCGGGGGCCAGCGGGGATTACGAGCAGTACTTC.

The chain has TRBV18 and TRBJ2-3; D may be TRBD1 or TRBD2 (5 bases each). The V and J ends lost 3 bases and 0 bases respectively, with 13 bases between them. CDR3 size: 16 residues. CDR1 is KGHSH, CDR2 LQKENI, per germline. The CDR3 DNA reads TGTGCCAGCTCACCCAGGGACCTTTCTAGCACAGATACGCAGTATTTT. Translation gives CASSPRDLSSTDTQYF. Variable domain in full (rest from reference TRBV18 and TRBJ2-3): NAGVMQNPRHLVRRRGQEARLRCSPMKGHSHVYWYRQLPEEGLKFMVYLQKENIIDESGMPKERFSAEFPKEGPSILRIQQVVRGDSAAYFCASSPRDLSSTDTQYFGPGTRLTVL.

In its sample, this clone was seen once. The V call is TRBV5-7, the J call TRBJ2-5; no clear D. TRBV5-7 is labeled an ORF, and its function is uncertain. The CDR3 spans 14 residues. V was pared by 0 bases and J by 1 base, with 7 bases between. This CDR3 reads CASSLEGIQETQYF. The CDR3 DNA is TGTGCCAGCAGCTTGGAAGGGATCCAAGAGACCCAGTACTTC.

The V gene is TRBV30, the J gene TRBJ2-7; D unresolved. Germline CDR1 and CDR2: GTSNPN and SVGIG (reference sequence). The V end was cut by 0 bases, the J end by 4 bases, with 10 bases between. This CDR3 has 13 amino acids. In DNA form, the CDR3 reads TGTGCCTGGAGTGTAAGGGCGTTGTACGAGCAGTACTTC. Protein product: CAWSVRALYEQYF.

The rearrangement uses TRBV5-1 and TRBJ1-4; possible D gene TRBD1, 6 bases. With 0 bases removed from V and 3 bases from J, the gap between germline ends came to 12 bases. CDR1 SGHRS and CDR2 YFSETQ come from the germline V gene. CDR3 size: 16 residues. CDR3 DNA: TGCGCCAGCAGCTTGGCCATTAGGACAGCTAATGAAAAACTGTTTTTT. This translates into CASSLAIRTANEKLFF.

The J gene is TRBJ2-1, the V gene TRBV4-1, with D uncertain. CDR3 length: 12 amino acids. Trimming shortened V by 0 bases and J by 10 bases, and 7 bases separated the two germline ends. Germline V CDR1 and CDR2: MGHRA, YSYEKL. The CDR3 loop reads CASSQDPTEQFF. As DNA, the CDR3 is TGCGCCAGCAGCCAAGATCCCACAGAGCAGTTCTTC.

In regard to this clone: One end of the junction does not line up with germline, which may come from a read error. V is TRBV6-5 and J is TRBJ2-3; TRBD1 agrees at 7 bases. The germline CDR1 and CDR2 sequences are MNHEY and SVGAGI. This CDR3 is 15 amino acids long. CDR3 sequence: CASSRRQGSTDTQYF. CDR3 in DNA: TGTGCCAGCAGTCGAAGACAGGGAAGCACGGATACGCAGTATTTT.

V is TRBV13 and J is TRBJ2-2; D is undetermined. CDR1 and CDR2 (germline): PRHDT, FYEKMQ (reference sequence). The CDR3 runs 17 residues. Trimming shortened V by 4 bases and J by 2 bases, and 17 bases separated the two germline ends. CDR3 DNA sequence: TGTGCCAGCAGCTGGGCTCCTACAACCGTAAACACCGGGGAGCTGTTTTTT. Amino acids: CASSWAPTTVNTGELFF.

This chain uses TRBV18 with TRBJ2-3; no firm D call. Between the trimmed V and J ends, which lost 0 bases and 3 bases, there was a span of 4 bases. CDR1 and CDR2 from the germline V gene are KGHSH and LQKENI. The CDR3 is 13 amino acids. CDR3 in DNA: TGTGCCAGCTCACCACCCGTGACAGATACGCAGTATTTT. This sequence encodes CASSPPVTDTQYF.

The chain has TRBV2 and TRBJ1-2, with TRBD1 as a possible D gene (5 bases). CDR1 is SNHLY and CDR2 is FYNNEI in the germline V gene. This CDR3 contains 13 residues. V was pared by 1 base and J by 8 bases, with 11 bases between. The DNA of the CDR3 is TGTGCCAGCAGTGAAGGGGGGGTTGAGGGCTACACCTTC. Translation: CASSEGGVEGYTF.

The V and J genes are TRBV9 and TRBJ2-1; 12 nucleotides match TRBD2. The V gene's germline CDR1 is SGDLS and CDR2 YYNGEE. The CDR3 covers 16 residues. Losses at the gene ends were 4 bases for V and 7 bases for J; bases not matched to a gene: 9. CDR3 coding DNA: TGTGCCAGCAGCATAGCTAGCGGGAGGGGCGGAAATGAGCAGTTCTTC. Its translation is CASSIASGRGGNEQFF.